The 4 T cell receptor beta chains presented below share a single source sample, sequenced in a study of cytomegalovirus exposure and HLA in healthy donors (dated by TCRdb to about 2017). Libraries were built with the immunoSEQ multiplex PCR assay. The multiplex PCR relied on a mix of 60 forward primers for TCR Vbeta segments and 13 reverse primers for TCR Jbeta segments. TCRdb took this table from immuneACCESS and kept in-frame rearrangements with V and J called. Such tables lack part of the clones; where checked against another copy, unresolved V genes explain under half of the gap, and the rest is unexplained. Here the sample has 130,000 or so clones; 70% to 90% occur a single time. Roughly 0.5% of the sample belongs to the ten largest clones. Material for sequencing was PBMCs. The origin of the receptors is a woman in her forties in good health and CMV-seronegative.

This chain joins TRBV2 and TRBJ2-7; D is unclear. The germline CDR1 and CDR2 sequences are SNHLY and FYNNEI. The CDR3 has 15 residues. V was shortened by 0 bases and J by 0 bases, with 9 bases between the two germline ends. CDR3 sequence reads: CASSEAPQASYEQYF. The DNA of the CDR3 is TGTGCCAGCAGTGAAGCGCCCCAGGCCTCCTACGAGCAGTACTTC.

CDR3 amino acids: CASSPSLTGLLDTQYF. The CDR3 nucleotides read TGTGCCAGCAGTCCATCACTGACTGGGTTGCTTGATACGCAGTATTTT. The rearrangement uses TRBV7-8 and TRBJ2-3, with unresolved D. The germline V gene encodes CDR1 SGHVS and CDR2 FQNEAQ. This CDR3 is built from 16 residues. Trimming left V 6 bases short and J 6 bases short, with 22 bases between.

This clone was seen once. This sequence joins TRBV11-3 and TRBJ2-7, with 12 nucleotides matching TRBD2. The V gene's germline CDR1 is SGHNT and CDR2 YENEEA. Trimming at V came to 5 bases and at J to 7 bases, leaving 6 bases not matched to a gene. The CDR3 has 14 residues. CDR3 sequence reads: CASSPRLAGVEQYF. In DNA form, the CDR3 reads TGTGCCAGCAGCCCTCGACTAGCGGGAGTGGAGCAGTACTTC.

This clone appeared a single time. At one end, the junction sequence differs from germline, possibly due to a read error. V is TRBV19 and J is TRBJ1-2; the D gene is possibly TRBD1 (6 bases). The V gene's germline CDR1 is LNHDA and CDR2 SQIVND (reference sequence). This CDR3 is built from 13 residues. This CDR3 reads CASSSNGDRTADF. CDR3 bases: TGTGCCAGTAGTTCGAACGGTGACAGGACCGCCGACTTC.